The 2 T cell receptor beta chains reported below all come from one sample, sequenced in a study of blood T cell repertoires in COVID-19. The method was immunoSEQ multiplex PCR; TCRdb's version includes in-frame clones alone and lacks a portion of them. The table has 150,000 to 200,000 clones, just under 80% seen once. The sequenced sample was peripheral blood. The receptors were sampled from a woman aged 80 or over with acute or convalescent COVID-19.

This clone was detected only a few times. This chain joins TRBV11-2 and TRBJ2-1, with 9 positions matching TRBD2. The CDR3 length is 13 residues. Per germline, CDR1 SGHAT and CDR2 FQNNGV. V shed 3 bases and J 9 bases; nucleotides not matched to a gene: 3. The CDR3 sequence: CASSFSGGSEQFF. Written as DNA, the CDR3 is TGTGCCAGCAGCTTTAGCGGGGGTAGTGAGCAGTTCTTC.

The chain is built from TRBV2 and TRBJ2-1, with 9 bases aligning to TRBD1. Germline CDR1 reads SNHLY; CDR2 reads FYNNEI. This CDR3 comprises 13 residues. With 7 bases clipped from V and 4 bases from J, the junction kept 2 bases outside the gene matches. CDR3 nucleotide sequence: TGTGCCAGCACGGGACAGGGATACAATGAGCAGTTCTTC. Protein product: CASTGQGYNEQFF.